This T cell receptor (beta chain) was sequenced during a study of OX40 agonist ivuxolimab in advanced cancers. Study-level background: A diagnosis of hepatocellular carcinoma, melanoma, renal cell or head and neck cancer was present in dose-escalation patients. The study's findings and limits: Clonal expansion was among the lowest in partial responders at 0.1-3.0 mg/kg, especially CD8+. In general, CD8+ T cells held more expanded clones than CD4+ did, on average. Antigen targets of the expanded peripheral T cells went undetermined.

This clone appeared a single time. Antigen specificity is unknown. Germline lookup yields CDR1 LNHDA and CDR2 SQIVND (reference sequence). CDR3 size: 15 residues. Trimming at V came to 3 bases and at J to 5 bases, leaving 6 bases not matched to a gene. Using immunoSEQ multiplex PCR, the repertoire was profiled, and TCRdb retains in-frame clones only, with some absent. The table lists 90,000 or so clones, 91% of them singletons. The gene calls are TRBV19 and TRBJ1-5; 8 nucleotides match TRBD1. The specimen comprised CD4+ or CD8+ T cells sorted from blood, sampled in a trial of the OX40 agonist ivuxolimab. The receptor's source is an adult with an advanced solid tumor such as melanoma, head and neck, liver or kidney cancer. In nucleotides, the CDR3 is TGTGCCAGTAGTATTGGCAGGGGGCTTCATCAGCCCCAGCATTTT. The encoded protein is CASSIGRGLHQPQHF.